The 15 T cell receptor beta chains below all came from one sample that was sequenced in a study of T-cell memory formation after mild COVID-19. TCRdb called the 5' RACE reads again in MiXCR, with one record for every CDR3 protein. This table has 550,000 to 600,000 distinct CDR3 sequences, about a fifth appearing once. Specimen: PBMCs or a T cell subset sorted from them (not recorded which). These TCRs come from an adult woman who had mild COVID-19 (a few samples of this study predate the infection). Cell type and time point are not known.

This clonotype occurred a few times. The CDR3 bases are TGTGCCAGCAGGACAGAATTGGATAAGGGCTACACCTTC. Protein sequence: CASRTELDKGYTF. The J gene is TRBJ1-2, the V gene TRBV19, with a weak D call TRBD1 (6 bases). This CDR3 is built from 13 residues. In germline, CDR1 is LNHDA, CDR2 SQIVND (reference sequence). V was clipped by 9 bases and J by 8 bases, with 19 bases between them.

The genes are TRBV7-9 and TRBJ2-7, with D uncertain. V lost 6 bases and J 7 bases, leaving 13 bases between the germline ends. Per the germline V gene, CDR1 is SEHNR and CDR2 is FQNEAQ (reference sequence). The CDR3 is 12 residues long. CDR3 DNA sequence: TGTGCCAGCAGTTTTGTCGCCTGGGAGCAGTACTTC. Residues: CASSFVAWEQYF.

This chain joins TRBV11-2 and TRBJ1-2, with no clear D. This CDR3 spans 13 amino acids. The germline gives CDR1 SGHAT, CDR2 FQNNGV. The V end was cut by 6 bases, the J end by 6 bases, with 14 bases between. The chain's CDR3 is CASSPGLGDGYTF. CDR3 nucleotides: TGTGCCAGCAGTCCTGGACTAGGTGATGGCTACACCTTC.

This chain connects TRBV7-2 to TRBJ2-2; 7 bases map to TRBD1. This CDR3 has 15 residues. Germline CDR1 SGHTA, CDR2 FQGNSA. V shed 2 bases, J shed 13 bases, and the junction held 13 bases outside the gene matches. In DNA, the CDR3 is TGTGCCAGCAGCTTATACTTCGAGGGGGCGCAGGGGCTGTTTTTT. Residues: CASSLYFEGAQGLFF.

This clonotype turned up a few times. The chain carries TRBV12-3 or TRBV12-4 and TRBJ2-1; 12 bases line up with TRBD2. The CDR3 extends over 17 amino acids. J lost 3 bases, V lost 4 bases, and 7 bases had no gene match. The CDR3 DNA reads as TGTGCCAGCAGTTATCACGGACTAGCGGGGAGCTACAATGAGCAGTTCTTC. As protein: CASSYHGLAGSYNEQFF.

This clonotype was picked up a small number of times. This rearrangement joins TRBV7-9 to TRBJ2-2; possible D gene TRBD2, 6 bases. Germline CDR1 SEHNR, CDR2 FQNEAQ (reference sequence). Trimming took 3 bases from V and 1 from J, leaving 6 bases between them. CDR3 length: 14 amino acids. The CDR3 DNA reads TGTGCCAGCAGCTTTAGCGGGAACACCGGGGAGCTGTTTTTT. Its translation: CASSFSGNTGELFF. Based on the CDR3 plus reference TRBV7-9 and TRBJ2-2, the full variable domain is DTGVSQNPRHKITKRGQNVTFRCDPISEHNRLYWYRQTLGQGPEFLTYFQNEAQLEKSRLLSDRFSAERPKGSFSTLEIQRTEQGDSAMYLCASSFSGNTGELFFGEGSRLTVL.

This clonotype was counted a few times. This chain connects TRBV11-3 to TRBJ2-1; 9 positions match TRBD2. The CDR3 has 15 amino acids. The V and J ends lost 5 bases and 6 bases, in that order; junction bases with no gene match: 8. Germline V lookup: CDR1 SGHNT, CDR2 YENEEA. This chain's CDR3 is CASSIGTSSSNEQFF. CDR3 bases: TGTGCCAGCAGCATCGGGACTAGCAGTAGCAATGAGCAGTTCTTC.

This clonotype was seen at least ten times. The CDR3 protein is CASSLNSGRISSTDTQYF. CDR3 sequence (DNA): TGTGCCAGCAGTTTAAATTCCGGGCGGATATCTAGCACAGATACGCAGTATTTT. The chain links TRBV12-3 or TRBV12-4 to TRBJ2-3; D gene ambiguous. The CDR3 is 18 residues long. The V gene lost 2 bases and the J gene lost 0 bases, with 18 bases spanning the gap.

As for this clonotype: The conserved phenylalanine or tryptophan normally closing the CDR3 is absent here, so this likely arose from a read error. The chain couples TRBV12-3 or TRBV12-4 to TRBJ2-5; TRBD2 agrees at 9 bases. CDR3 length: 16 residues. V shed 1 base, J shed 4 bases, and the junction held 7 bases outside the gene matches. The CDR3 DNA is TGTGCCAGCAGTTTAGACCCGGCGGGGGGGACAGAGACCCAGTACTAC. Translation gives CASSLDPAGGTETQYY.

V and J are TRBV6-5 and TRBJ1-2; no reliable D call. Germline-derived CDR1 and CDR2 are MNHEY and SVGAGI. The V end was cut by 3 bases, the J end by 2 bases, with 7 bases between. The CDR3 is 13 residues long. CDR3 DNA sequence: TGTGCCAGCAGTTATGAGGGAAACTATGGCTACACCTTC. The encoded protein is CASSYEGNYGYTF.

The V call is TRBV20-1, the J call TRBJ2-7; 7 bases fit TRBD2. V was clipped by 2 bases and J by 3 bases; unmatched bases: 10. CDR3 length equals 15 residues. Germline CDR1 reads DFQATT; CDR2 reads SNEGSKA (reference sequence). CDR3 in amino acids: CSARRTGGSLYEQYF. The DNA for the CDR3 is TGCAGTGCTAGAAGGACCGGGGGGTCCCTCTACGAGCAGTACTTC.

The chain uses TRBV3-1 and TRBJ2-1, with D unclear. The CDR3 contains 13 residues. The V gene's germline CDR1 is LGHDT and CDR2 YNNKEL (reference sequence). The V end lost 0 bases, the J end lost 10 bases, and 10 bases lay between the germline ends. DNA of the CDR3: TGTGCCAGCAGCCAAGAACTGGATGGGGAGCAGTTCTTC. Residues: CASSQELDGEQFF.

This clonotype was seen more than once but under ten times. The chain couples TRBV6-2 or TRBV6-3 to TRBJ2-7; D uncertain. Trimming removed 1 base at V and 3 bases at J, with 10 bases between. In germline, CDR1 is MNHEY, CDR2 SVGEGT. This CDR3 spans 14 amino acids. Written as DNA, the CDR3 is TGTGCCAGCAGTTACTTCGGGCAGAGCTACGAGCAGTACTTC. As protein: CASSYFGQSYEQYF.

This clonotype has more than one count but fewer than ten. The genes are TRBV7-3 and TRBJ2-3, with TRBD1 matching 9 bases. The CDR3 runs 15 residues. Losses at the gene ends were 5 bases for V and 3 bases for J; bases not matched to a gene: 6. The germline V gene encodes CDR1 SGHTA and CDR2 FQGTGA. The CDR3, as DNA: TGTGCCAGCAGCCCGGGGACAGGGAGGACAGATACGCAGTATTTT. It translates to CASSPGTGRTDTQYF.

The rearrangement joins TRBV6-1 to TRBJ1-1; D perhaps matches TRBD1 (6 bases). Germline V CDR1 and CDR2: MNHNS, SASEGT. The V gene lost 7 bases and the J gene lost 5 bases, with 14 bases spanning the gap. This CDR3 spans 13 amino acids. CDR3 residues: CASKATGKTEAFF. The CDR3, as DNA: TGTGCCAGCAAGGCCACAGGGAAGACTGAAGCTTTCTTT.